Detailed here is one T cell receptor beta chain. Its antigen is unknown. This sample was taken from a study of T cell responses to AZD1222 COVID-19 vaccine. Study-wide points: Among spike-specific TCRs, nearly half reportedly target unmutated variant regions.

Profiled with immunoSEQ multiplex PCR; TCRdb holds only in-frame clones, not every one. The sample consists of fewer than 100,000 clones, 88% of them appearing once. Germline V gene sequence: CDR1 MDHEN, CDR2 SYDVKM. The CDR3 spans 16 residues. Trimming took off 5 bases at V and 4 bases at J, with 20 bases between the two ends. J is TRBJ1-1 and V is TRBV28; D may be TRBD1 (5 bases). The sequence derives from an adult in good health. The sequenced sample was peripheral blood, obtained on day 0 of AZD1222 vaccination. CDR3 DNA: TGTGCCAGCAGTCCCGGTGGCAGGGAATCGGGCACTGAAGCTTTCTTT. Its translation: CASSPGGRESGTEAFF. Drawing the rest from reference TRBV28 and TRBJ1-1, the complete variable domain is DVKVTQSSRYLVKRTGEKVFLECVQDMDHENMFWYRQDPGLGLRLIYFSYDVKMKEKGDIPEGYSVSREKKERFSLILESASTNQTSMYLCASSPGGRESGTEAFFGQGTRLTVV.